Below, one T cell receptor (beta chain) is given with its context. The entry originates in a study of blood T cell repertoires in COVID-19. Study-wide background: Cohort 3 recovered donors had two negative PCRs, clearance, or symptom resolution. PBMCs, B-cell-depleted T cells, or T cells were the source of the cDNA or gDNA that made up the material.

In the original workflow: Counts of nucleated cells, estimated from reference gene primer amplification, were obtained. The method was immunoSEQ multiplex PCR; TCRdb's version includes in-frame clones alone and lacks a portion of them. V and J calls plus clone size are reproduced from that table; the DNA served to infer D and trimming. The data show a few hundred thousand clones, 70% to 90% seen once. Adults between about 18 and 89 years of age took part from 20 to 25 US areas. The ends were cut back, 1 base at V and 3 bases at J, with 10 bases in the middle. Germline CDR1 and CDR2: SGDLS and YYNGEE. The CDR3 consists of 15 residues.

This receptor was obtained from a man aged 40-50 years in a cohort exposed to, infected with or recovered from COVID-19 (not recorded which). The gene calls are TRBV9 and TRBJ2-2, with D maybe TRBD1 (5 bases). The specimen was PBMCs or T cells enriched from blood (not recorded which). The CDR3 region is CASSVQGFDTGELFF. The CDR3 DNA reads TGTGCCAGCAGCGTACAGGGTTTCGACACCGGGGAGCTGTTTTTT.